These T cell receptor beta chains were read from a single sample in a study of beta chain features in type 1 diabetes. Some clones are missing from TCRdb's copy, which holds only in-frame ones; the method was immunoSEQ multiplex PCR. The sample holds a few hundred thousand clones, 30% seen once. The sequencing sample was made of naive CD4+ T cells from blood. Source of these receptors: a man between 18 and 35 years old in good health. The CDR3 runs from the conserved cysteine through the conserved F or W. The order of the fields is D gene, V gene, clone size, J gene, CDR3 DNA, CDR3 protein. The D gene is left open where the match is weak. Rows may omit the clone size; those that give it use once, few, many or a size class.

TRBD1,TRBV29-1,few,TRBJ1-1,TGCAGCGGTGGGGACAGGCCGAACACTGAAGCTTTCTTT,CSGGDRPNTEAFF
-,TRBV29-1,-,TRBJ2-7,TGCAGCGTCTGGGAGGATCTGAGGAACGAGCAGTACTTC,CSVWEDLRNEQYF
-,TRBV9,few,TRBJ2-1,TGTGCCAGCAGCGTACAACTTAACAATGAGCAGTTCTTC,CASSVQLNNEQFF
-,TRBV4-3,few,TRBJ1-2,TGCGCCAGCAGCCAAGATCGTTTAACAGGCTATGGCTACACCTTC,CASSQDRLTGYGYTF
-,TRBV7-9,-,TRBJ2-7,TGTGCCAGCAGCGATAGCTACGAGCAGTACTTC,CASSDSYEQYF
-,TRBV30,few,TRBJ1-5,TGTGCCTGGAGTGTCAGGCCCTTGGGGCCCCAGCATTTT,CAWSVRPLGPQHF
-,TRBV30,-,TRBJ1-3,TGTGCCTGGAGCTATAGGCGATCCCTCTCTGGAAACACCATATATTTT,CAWSYRRSLSGNTIYF
-,TRBV5-1,-,TRBJ2-3,TGCGCCAGCAGTGGGCAGGGCACAGATACGCAGTATTTT,CASSGQGTDTQYF
-,TRBV30,-,TRBJ2-7,TGTGCCTGGAGCCCTATATCTCCCCTCGAGCAGTACTTC,CAWSPISPLEQYF
-,TRBV5-4,-,TRBJ2-5,TGTGCCAGCAGCTTGGCCAGCAGGGGAGGGGAGACCCAGTACTTC,CASSLASRGGETQYF
TRBD2,TRBV30,-,TRBJ2-1,TGTGCCTGGAGTACTCTGGGGGGGTACAATGAGCAGTTCTTC,CAWSTLGGYNEQFF
-,TRBV19,once,TRBJ2-4,TGTGCCAGTTCTGAGGACCCCAAAAACATTCAGTACTTC,CASSEDPKNIQYF
TRBD1,TRBV5-4,few,TRBJ1-1,TGTGCCAGCAGCTCGGACAGGGCACTGAACACTGAAGCTTTCTTT,CASSSDRALNTEAFF
-,TRBV30,few,TRBJ1-5,TGTGCCTGCAGGAACCCTTCGTTTAATCAGCCCCAGCATTTT,CACRNPSFNQPQHF
-,TRBV7-8,-,TRBJ1-4,TGTGCCAGCAGCTTAGGACAGTCTAATGAAAAACTGTTTTTT,CASSLGQSNEKLFF
-,TRBV7-6,-,TRBJ1-1,TGTGCCAGCAGCTTGACGGGGCGGACTGAAGCTTTCTTT,CASSLTGRTEAFF
-,TRBV6-6,-,TRBJ2-5,TGTGCCAGCACCCCCGGCGGCGCAGGACAAGAGACCCAGTACTTC,CASTPGGAGQETQYF
TRBD1,TRBV4-3,-,TRBJ2-7,TGCGCCAGCAGCCGAGGGACAGGCTCCTACGAGCAGTACTTC,CASSRGTGSYEQYF
-,TRBV30,-,TRBJ2-2,TGTGCCTGGAGTCGCAGCGCGAACACCGGGGAGCTGTTTTTT,CAWSRSANTGELFF
TRBD1,TRBV30,-,TRBJ2-3,TGTGCCTGGCGCGCAGGGGGCTCAGATACGCAGTATTTT,CAWRAGGSDTQYF
-,TRBV18,few,TRBJ2-3,TGTGCCAGCTCATCAGACAGTAGCACAGATACGCAGTATTTT,CASSSDSSTDTQYF
TRBD1,TRBV25-1,-,TRBJ1-1,TGTGCCAGCACCGCGGACAGGGAGGCTGAAGCTTTCTTT,CASTADREAEAFF
-,TRBV7-9,few,TRBJ1-1,TGTGCCAGCAGCTCGGGTACTGAAGCTTTCTTT,CASSSGTEAFF
TRBD1,TRBV6-6,-,TRBJ1-1,TGTGCCAGCAGCCGTCCCGGGACAGGGGAGACTGAAGCTTTCTTT,CASSRPGTGETEAFF
-,TRBV7-3,few,TRBJ2-6,TGTGCCAGCAGCTTATTAGGGTCTGGGGCCAACGTCCTGACTTTC,CASSLLGSGANVLTF
TRBD1,TRBV30,-,TRBJ1-2,TGTGCCTGGAGTTTATACAGGGGGGACTACCCTGGCTACACCTTC,CAWSLYRGDYPGYTF
-,TRBV4-2,-,TRBJ2-2,TGTGCCAGCAGCCAAGGTATTAGCAGGAACACCGGGGAGCTGTTTTTT,CASSQGISRNTGELFF
TRBD2,TRBV28,-,TRBJ2-3,TGTGCCAGCAGCGGACGCGGGAGGGCCGAATTAGATACGCAGTATTTT,CASSGRGRAELDTQYF
TRBD2,TRBV29-1,-,TRBJ2-7,TGCAGCGTTAAGTCTAGCGGGGCCGCTGGGTACGAGCAGTACTTC,CSVKSSGAAGYEQYF
-,TRBV13,many,TRBJ2-4,TGTGCCAGCAGCCCCCCGCAGGGACACATTCAGTACTTC,CASSPPQGHIQYF
-,TRBV19,few,TRBJ2-1,TGTGCCAGTACCCCCTTACGGGATGGTGACAATGAGCAGTTCTTC,CASTPLRDGDNEQFF
-,TRBV9,-,TRBJ2-2,TGTGCCAGCAGCGCGAGACTAGTAACCGGGGAGCTGTTTTTT,CASSARLVTGELFF
-,TRBV7-7,-,TRBJ1-4,TGTGCCAGCAGCCGGGCCAGAGGGGAAAAACTGTTTTTT,CASSRARGEKLFF
TRBD2,TRBV28,-,TRBJ2-3,TGTGCCAGCAGTTTAAATCCCCTAGCGGGAGTTGCTCTTCTGGATACGCAGTATTTT,CASSLNPLAGVALLDTQYF
-,TRBV14,-,TRBJ2-1,TGTGCCAGCAGCCAAGATTTCTACAATGAGCAGTTCTTC,CASSQDFYNEQFF
-,TRBV5-6,-,TRBJ1-2,TGTGCCAGCAGCTTGTCCCGGACGCAGAACTATGGCTACACCTTC,CASSLSRTQNYGYTF
-,TRBV10-3,-,TRBJ2-5,TGTGCCACCAGGGGGGGACAACTGTACCAAGAGACCCAGTACTTC,CATRGGQLYQETQYF
TRBD2,TRBV25-1,-,TRBJ2-1,TGTGCCAGCAGTGAACGCCTAGCGGGAGCCTACAATGAGCAGTTCTTC,CASSERLAGAYNEQFF
TRBD1,TRBV29-1,few,TRBJ2-5,TGCAGCGTTGCACAGGGGGTTCGGGAGACCCAGTACTTC,CSVAQGVRETQYF
TRBD2,TRBV7-9,once,TRBJ2-1,TGTGCCAGCAGCTACCCGGGACTAGCGGGAGGAGGCAATGAGCAGTTCTTC,CASSYPGLAGGGNEQFF
TRBD1,TRBV7-9,few,TRBJ1-1,TGTGCCAGCAGCTTCAGGGGGCGGAACACTGAAGCTTTCTTT,CASSFRGRNTEAFF
-,TRBV1,-,TRBJ2-1,TGCACCAGCAGCCAATTACTAGCGGGAGGGCCCCATGAGCAGTTCTTC,CTSSQLLAGGPHEQFF
-,TRBV2,few,TRBJ2-5,TGTGCCAGCAGTTTATCAAGGGAAGAGACCCAGTACTTC,CASSLSREETQYF
-,TRBV7-2,-,TRBJ2-1,TGTGCCAGCAGCTTGGGACCCAGCCGTATCATTGAGCAGTTCTTC,CASSLGPSRIIEQFF
-,TRBV4-2,-,TRBJ2-3,TGTGCCAGCAGCCAGGCCCCTTCGGGGACTAGCACAGATACGCAGTATTTT,CASSQAPSGTSTDTQYF